This is a list of T cell receptor beta chains from one sample in a study of PD-1 blockade in mismatch repair-deficient tumors. No antigens are known for them. The table came from immunoSEQ multiplex PCR; TCRdb's copy has only in-frame clones and leaves some out. The repertoire has about 14,000 clones, 84% of them found once; the top ten carry 20% to 25%. This sample comprised cells cultured in vitro, obtained from a patient treated with pembrolizumab. These receptors came from an adult with mismatch repair-deficient cancer. Each CDR3 is given with its conserved first and last residue. The D gene is left open where the match is weak. Not all rows give a size; the values are once, few, many and, for expanded clones, a class.

abundance | j_gene | d_gene | v_gene | CDR3aa | CDR3nt
NA | TRBJ2-7 | NA | TRBV2 | CASSGGLYEQYF | TGTGCCAGCAGTGGGGGTCTCTACGAGCAGTACTTC
NA | TRBJ1-1 | NA | TRBV19 | CASSIKARTEAFF | TGTGCCAGTAGTATTAAAGCCCGGACTGAAGCTTTCTTT
NA | TRBJ1-2 | NA | TRBV7-8 | CASSLAGPSLYYGYTF | TGTGCCAGCAGCTTAGCGGGGCCGTCCCTTTACTATGGCTACACCTTC
once | TRBJ2-1 | NA | TRBV21-1 | CASTETSGRAHEQFF | TGTGCCAGCACCGAGACTAGCGGGAGGGCGCATGAGCAGTTCTTC
once | TRBJ2-5 | TRBD1 | TRBV15 | CATSRFRPGGGETQYF | TGTGCCACCAGCAGATTTCGTCCAGGGGGCGGTGAGACCCAGTACTTC
NA | TRBJ1-4 | TRBD1 | TRBV7-9 | CASSYGTGSLTEKLFF | TGTGCCAGCAGCTACGGGACAGGCAGTTTAACTGAAAAACTGTTTTTT
once | TRBJ2-6 | NA | TRBV30 | CAWSVVAGANVLTF | TGTGCCTGGAGTGTGGTTGCAGGGGCCAACGTCCTGACTTTC
NA | TRBJ1-4 | TRBD1 | TRBV18 | CASSPPQQGAYEKLFF | TGTGCCAGCTCACCACCTCAACAGGGGGCTTATGAAAAACTGTTTTTT
NA | TRBJ1-6 | NA | TRBV6-6 | CASSYGRNHNSPLHF | TGTGCCAGCAGTTACGGACGGAACCATAATTCACCCCTCCACTTT
NA | TRBJ2-1 | NA | TRBV9 | CASSVANNERVPYNEQFF | TGTGCCAGCAGCGTAGCGAATAACGAGCGGGTCCCCTACAATGAGCAGTTCTTC
NA | TRBJ1-5 | NA | TRBV28 | CASRPGHLTGNQPQHF | TGTGCCAGCCGTCCGGGACACTTGACGGGCAATCAGCCCCAGCATTTT
NA | TRBJ1-2 | NA | TRBV27 | CASSFGGPANYGYTF | TGTGCCAGCAGTTTTGGGGGCCCAGCTAACTATGGCTACACCTTC
NA | TRBJ2-7 | NA | TRBV4-1 | CASSHALGRVPYEQYF | TGCGCCAGCAGCCATGCCCTAGGGCGGGTTCCCTACGAGCAGTACTTC
NA | TRBJ2-7 | TRBD1 | TRBV29-1 | CSVRPGQGAYEQYF | TGCAGCGTACGTCCCGGACAGGGGGCTTACGAGCAGTACTTC
few | TRBJ2-2 | NA | TRBV21-1 | CASSKGARDHTGELFF | TGTGCCAGCAGCAAAGGTGCCAGGGATCACACCGGGGAGCTGTTTTTT
NA | TRBJ2-2 | TRBD1 | TRBV14 | CASSPDRGYAGELFF | TGTGCCAGCAGCCCAGACAGGGGTTACGCCGGGGAGCTGTTTTTT
NA | TRBJ2-7 | NA | TRBV6-1 | CASSEQGGAYEQYF | TGTGCCAGCAGTGAACAGGGCGGAGCCTACGAGCAGTACTTC
once | TRBJ2-3 | NA | TRBV5-4 | CASSLAGQADTQYF | TGTGCCAGCAGCTTGGCAGGGCAGGCAGATACGCAGTATTTT
NA | TRBJ2-5 | TRBD1 | TRBV7-9 | CASSLRDREWETQYF | TGTGCCAGCAGCCTCCGGGACAGGGAGTGGGAGACCCAGTACTTC
NA | TRBJ2-1 | TRBD1 | TRBV7-2 | CASSGTGASHEQFF | TGTGCCAGCAGCGGGACAGGGGCCTCCCATGAGCAGTTCTTC
once | TRBJ1-1 | TRBD1 | TRBV27 | CASSPYPDRVEAFF | TGTGCCAGCAGCCCCTATCCGGACAGGGTTGAAGCTTTCTTT
NA | TRBJ2-1 | TRBD2 | TRBV2 | CASSVSRTSGYYNEQFF | TGTGCCAGCAGTGTTTCTAGGACTAGCGGGTATTACAATGAGCAGTTCTTC
NA | TRBJ1-1 | NA | TRBV7-2 | CASSLDWGAEAFF | TGTGCCAGCAGCTTAGATTGGGGCGCTGAAGCTTTCTTT
NA | TRBJ2-2 | TRBD2 | TRBV6-1 | CASSEYGTTNTGELFF | TGTGCCAGCAGTGAATACGGGACTACGAACACCGGGGAGCTGTTTTTT
NA | TRBJ2-6 | NA | TRBV11-2 | CASSKILAGANVLTF | TGTGCCAGCAGCAAGATACTGGCTGGGGCCAACGTCCTGACTTTC
NA | TRBJ1-1 | TRBD1 | TRBV6-1 | CASMGRQGWAEAFF | TGTGCCAGCATGGGTAGACAGGGGTGGGCTGAAGCTTTCTTT
NA | TRBJ2-3 | TRBD1 | TRBV5-4 | CASSNRQGPDTQYF | TGTGCCAGCAGCAACCGACAGGGTCCAGATACGCAGTATTTT
once | TRBJ2-7 | TRBD1 | TRBV29-1 | CSVEDDRGVENEQYF | TGCAGCGTTGAGGACGACAGGGGCGTTGAAAACGAGCAGTACTTC
NA | TRBJ2-5 | NA | TRBV19 | CASWRLHRLETQYF | TGTGCCAGTTGGCGGCTTCATCGGTTAGAGACCCAGTACTTC
NA | TRBJ2-3 | NA | TRBV4-1 | CASSRAQDTQYF | TGCGCCAGCAGCCGAGCCCAAGATACGCAGTATTTT
NA | TRBJ2-2 | TRBD2 | TRBV7-3 | CASSLRVSGSSNTGELFF | TGTGCCAGCAGCTTAAGAGTGAGCGGGAGTAGCAACACCGGGGAGCTGTTTTTT
once | TRBJ2-1 | TRBD2 | TRBV5-1 | CASSLDAGGPWDEQFF | TGCGCCAGCAGCTTGGACGCGGGAGGGCCCTGGGATGAGCAGTTCTTC
NA | TRBJ1-6 | NA | TRBV25-1 | CASRGLARNSPLHF | TGTGCCAGCAGGGGGCTCGCTCGAAATTCACCCCTCCACTTT
NA | TRBJ2-5 | NA | TRBV10-2 | CASSWGAGETQYF | TGCGCCAGCAGTTGGGGGGCGGGAGAGACCCAGTACTTC
NA | TRBJ1-5 | NA | TRBV28 | CASNYLGNAGNQPQHF | TGTGCCAGCAACTATTTAGGGAATGCCGGAAATCAGCCCCAGCATTTT
NA | TRBJ1-2 | NA | TRBV6-1 | CASRGLINYGYTF | TGTGCCAGCAGGGGACTGATTAACTATGGCTACACCTTC
few | TRBJ2-1 | NA | TRBV6-1 | CASSLTWDEQFF | TGTGCCAGCAGTTTGACTTGGGATGAGCAGTTCTTC
NA | TRBJ2-3 | TRBD2 | TRBV2 | CASSTLAGGTGDTQYF | TGTGCCAGCAGTACCCTAGCGGGAGGGACCGGAGATACGCAGTATTTT
NA | TRBJ2-3 | TRBD2 | TRBV7-9 | CASSIGTSGTDTQYF | TGTGCCAGCAGCATCGGGACTAGCGGCACAGATACGCAGTATTTT
once | TRBJ1-2 | NA | TRBV6-6 | CASTGQSVANYGYTF | TGTGCCAGCACCGGACAGTCGGTAGCTAACTATGGCTACACCTTC
NA | TRBJ2-1 | NA | TRBV6-1 | CASRDIYNEQFF | TGTGCCAGCAGGGACATCTACAATGAGCAGTTCTTC
NA | TRBJ2-1 | TRBD1 | TRBV4-1 | CASSQVGTGTYNEQFF | TGCGCCAGCAGCCAAGTAGGGACAGGCACCTACAATGAGCAGTTCTTC
NA | TRBJ1-1 | NA | TRBV15 | CATNKLGAEAFF | TGTGCCACCAACAAACTGGGTGCTGAAGCTTTCTTT
NA | TRBJ2-7 | TRBD1 | TRBV18 | CASSPLPGQGAHEQYF | TGTGCCAGCTCACCATTACCGGGACAGGGGGCACACGAGCAGTACTTC
NA | TRBJ2-3 | NA | TRBV4-1 | CASSHTDTQYF | TGCGCCAGCAGCCACACAGATACGCAGTATTTT
NA | TRBJ1-1 | NA | TRBV14 | CASSARDTRWGTEAFF | TGTGCCAGCAGCGCCCGGGACACCAGGTGGGGCACTGAAGCTTTCTTT
NA | TRBJ1-5 | NA | TRBV6-5 | CASSYGQGGQPQHF | TGTGCCAGCAGTTACGGGCAGGGTGGTCAGCCCCAGCATTTT
NA | TRBJ1-4 | TRBD1 | TRBV16 | CASSHPGQAHNEKLFF | TGTGCCAGCAGCCACCCGGGACAGGCCCACAATGAAAAACTGTTTTTT
NA | TRBJ2-1 | NA | TRBV15 | CATSIYNEQFF | TGTGCCACCAGCATCTACAATGAGCAGTTCTTC
NA | TRBJ2-7 | TRBD1 | TRBV14 | CASSHRDRVTYEQYF | TGTGCCAGCAGCCACCGGGACAGGGTAACCTACGAGCAGTACTTC
NA | TRBJ2-6 | NA | TRBV11-3 | CASSLFRSGANVLTF | TGTGCCAGCAGCTTATTCAGGTCGGGGGCCAACGTCCTGACTTTC
NA | TRBJ2-5 | NA | TRBV30 | CAWSVDGSQETQYF | TGTGCCTGGAGTGTGGACGGTAGTCAAGAGACCCAGTACTTC